Included here is one TCR beta chain sequence, with context. Antigen specificity is unknown. These data belong to a study of cytomegalovirus exposure and HLA in healthy donors. Study summary: The same platform as the approximately 670 first-cohort repertoires was used for the 120 validation repertoires, a later analysis reported.

Germline assignment: CDR1 MDHEN and CDR2 SYDVKM. The CDR3 loop spans 13 amino acids. Regarding the study as a whole: The study put under 200 TCR beta chains on its list as cytomegalovirus-associated.

Some clones are missing from TCRdb's copy, which holds only in-frame ones; the method was immunoSEQ multiplex PCR. This table holds 65,000 to 75,000 clones, about 93% found once. This sequence was found in a man between 18 and 29 years old in good health and CMV-seropositive. The chain carries TRBV28 and TRBJ2-7; 7 bases are a match to TRBD2. Sequenced sample: PBMCs. CDR3: CGASSGARREQYF. The CDR3 DNA is TGTGGGGCCTCAAGCGGGGCCCGTCGGGAGCAGTACTTC.